This TCR beta chain was identified in a study of PD-1 blockade in mismatch repair-deficient tumors (dated 2017 in TCRdb). Background on the whole study: The trial enrolled 85 to 100 consecutive patients with approximately eleven mismatch repair-deficient cancer types between late 2013 and September 2016, all previously treated and progressing. Tumor-associated T cell clones in the peripheral blood of patients responding to PD-1 blockade were tracked using deep sequencing of TCR CDR3 regions.

This specimen's time point label, per the study, means: peripheral blood before pembrolizumab. Mismatch repair deficiency in every enrolled patient was established by polymerase chain reaction or immunohistochemistry. TCR sequencing was carried out for three patients who responded to pembrolizumab therapy. In the phase II trial, pembrolizumab PD-1 blockade was tested prospectively in advanced mismatch repair-deficient cancers, no matter which tissue of origin the cancers came from. Serial peripheral blood T cell samples were collected before and at multiple times after starting PD-1 blockade. The timing of each blood sample was reported as weeks after the first dose of pembrolizumab. In regard to this clone: What antigen it recognizes has not been identified. Per-base qualities were not stored, and no clone one base away is much larger.

The library was generated by the immunoSEQ multiplex PCR assay. TCRdb took over this immuneACCESS table, retaining in-frame rearrangements with V and J assigned. Such tables are incomplete; in checked studies, under half of the missing clones stem from an unresolved V gene, and the remainder is unexplained. The sample table contains some 48,000 clones; only one count was recorded for approximately 80% of them. The leading ten clones occupy approximately 3.5% of the sample. V was cut back by 3 bases and J by 7 bases, leaving a gap of 19 bases between them. Based on the germline V gene, the CDR1 and CDR2 sequences are SGDLS and YYNGEE. The CDR3 measures 15 amino acids from cysteine to phenylalanine. Of all the DNA, just the CDR3 is kept, 45 bases in frame from base 1. Study-level results and caveats: After pembrolizumab, tumor-resident clones, which were often undetectable in blood before treatment, expanded rapidly and then contracted, generally ahead of radiologic responses.

The sequences come from PBMCs, collected before pembrolizumab treatment. The chain employs TRBV9 and TRBJ1-2, with a tentative D gene TRBD1 over 6 matching bases. The sequence came from an adult with mismatch repair-deficient cancer. The encoded CDR3 is CASSAGGGGPFGYTF. The DNA sequence is as follows: TGTGCCAGCAGCGCGGGAGGTGGGGGCCCCTTTGGCTACACCTTC.